Listed below are T cell receptor beta chains from one sample, sequenced in a study of vaccination and CD4 T cells after COVID-19. Antigen specificity for these receptors is unknown. One entry per CDR3 protein results from TCRdb running MiXCR on the PCR reads. Here the sample spans some 17,000 distinct CDR3 sequences, 70% to 75% being singletons. The source material was CD4+ T cells from blood, cultured in vitro. These receptors were taken from a human donor who had recovered from COVID-19. CDR3s include the opening cysteine and the closing phenylalanine or tryptophan. A D gene is named only where the DNA matches it firmly. Expanded clones are given a class, and other clones once, few, many or no size at all.

TRBV20-1,NA,few,TRBJ1-5,CSAVGHEPQHF,TGCAGTGCTGTAGGTCACGAGCCCCAGCATTTT
TRBV29-1,NA,NA,TRBJ2-5,CSVDRGQASWTQYF,TGCAGCGTTGATAGAGGGCAGGCCTCTTGGACCCAGTACTTC
TRBV28,NA,NA,TRBJ1-5,CASSLKGFFSNQPQHF,TGTGCCAGCAGTTTAAAGGGTTTCTTTAGCAATCAGCCCCAGCATTTT
TRBV20-1,NA,once,TRBJ1-3,CSAMIGTGNTIYF,TGCAGTGCTATGATCGGGACTGGAAACACCATATATTTT
TRBV2,NA,NA,TRBJ1-6,CARSQDTNSPLHF,TGTGCCAGAAGTCAGGACACCAATTCACCCCTCCACTTT
TRBV27,TRBD1,NA,TRBJ2-5,CASSHLPWADREGVRTQYF,TGTGCCAGCAGTCACCTCCCTTGGGCAGACAGGGAAGGTGTGCGGACCCAGTACTTC
TRBV7-8,NA,NA,TRBJ2-2,CASSLARGPGTGELFF,TGTGCCAGCAGCTTAGCGCGGGGTCCGGGCACCGGGGAGCTGTTTTTT
TRBV6-1,TRBD1,NA,TRBJ1-2,CASTRTGQGGGYTF,TGTGCCAGCACCAGGACAGGACAGGGCGGCGGCTACACCTTC
TRBV6-1,TRBD1,NA,TRBJ2-5,CASRRQGGKETQYF,TGTGCCAGCAGACGACAGGGTGGGAAGGAGACCCAGTACTTC
TRBV25-1,NA,NA,TRBJ1-2,CASSESPGNYGYTF,TGTGCCAGCAGTGAATCCCCAGGGAACTATGGCTACACCTTC
TRBV7-2,NA,NA,TRBJ2-3,CASSLVGATDTQYF,TGTGCCAGCAGCTTAGTAGGGGCCACAGATACGCAGTATTTT
TRBV7-8,TRBD1,NA,TRBJ2-7,CASSSRDRFYEQYF,TGTGCCAGCAGCTCACGGGACAGATTCTACGAGCAGTACTTC
TRBV28,NA,NA,TRBJ1-1,CASRTGFSYTEAFF,TGTGCCAGCAGAACAGGTTTCTCGTACACTGAAGCTTTCTTT
TRBV28,NA,NA,TRBJ2-2,CASSPAPITVGELFF,TGTGCCAGCAGTCCTGCCCCCATTACGGTCGGGGAGCTGTTTTTT
TRBV7-9,NA,few,TRBJ1-6,CASSFPQGSNSPLHF,TGTGCCAGCAGCTTTCCCCAGGGCTCAAATTCACCCCTCCACTTT
TRBV27,TRBD1,NA,TRBJ1-1,CASSLKGAMNTEAFF,TGTGCCAGCAGTTTGAAGGGGGCAATGAACACTGAAGCTTTCTTT
TRBV19,TRBD1,NA,TRBJ2-3,CASSIEGQGGTDTQYF,TGTGCCAGTAGTATAGAGGGACAGGGGGGCACAGATACGCAGTATTTT
TRBV4-2,NA,once,TRBJ2-7,CASSQDQGFSYEQYF,TGTGCCAGCAGCCAAGATCAGGGGTTCTCCTACGAGCAGTACTTC
TRBV19,TRBD1,NA,TRBJ1-5,CASSIRQGVDQPQHF,TGTGCCAGTAGTATACGACAGGGTGTGGATCAGCCCCAGCATTTT
TRBV19,NA,once,TRBJ1-2,CASSIPGGADYGYTF,TGTGCCAGTAGTATTCCGGGGGGCGCGGATTATGGCTACACCTTC
TRBV6-2/TRBV6-3,NA,NA,TRBJ1-5,CASSYSKFQGGQPQHF,TGTGCCAGCAGTTACTCGAAATTCCAGGGTGGGCAGCCCCAGCATTTT
TRBV25-1,NA,few,TRBJ1-4,CASRLQGANEKLFF,TGTGCCAGCAGGTTACAGGGAGCTAATGAAAAACTGTTTTTT
TRBV14,TRBD2,NA,TRBJ2-7,CASTPKHLAGGPYEQYF,TGTGCCAGCACCCCAAAACACTTAGCGGGAGGGCCCTACGAGCAGTACTTC
TRBV11-2,NA,few,TRBJ1-2,CASSHPAGYGYTF,TGTGCCAGCAGCCATCCCGCCGGCTATGGCTACACCTTC
TRBV7-2,TRBD2,NA,TRBJ2-1,CASSSLAGGSNEQFF,TGTGCCAGCAGCTCTCTAGCGGGGGGCTCCAATGAGCAGTTCTTC
TRBV6-5,NA,NA,TRBJ1-5,CASSYDGNQPQHF,TGTGCCAGCAGTTACGACGGGAATCAGCCCCAGCATTTT
TRBV6-2/TRBV6-3,NA,NA,TRBJ1-6,CASTDRTVRPLHF,TGTGCCAGCACCGACCGAACCGTACGACCCCTCCACTTT
TRBV4-1,TRBD1,NA,TRBJ1-2,CASSQVGQGSGGYTF,TGCGCCAGCAGCCAAGTAGGACAGGGGAGTGGTGGCTACACCTTC
TRBV11-2,TRBD1,NA,TRBJ1-5,CASSLGQGGQPQHF,TGTGCCAGCAGCCTGGGACAGGGAGGCCAGCCCCAGCATTTT
TRBV20-1,NA,NA,TRBJ2-7,CSALPGSRHEQYF,TGCAGTGCCCTGCCGGGTTCTCGCCACGAGCAGTACTTC
TRBV2,NA,NA,TRBJ2-2,CASSTTANTGELFF,TGTGCCAGCAGTACTACAGCGAACACCGGGGAGCTGTTTTTT
TRBV27,NA,NA,TRBJ1-5,CASSFSGVGQPQHF,TGTGCCAGCAGTTTTTCGGGGGTGGGTCAGCCCCAGCATTTT
TRBV7-8,NA,NA,TRBJ2-1,CAVSHNEQFF,TGTGCCGTCAGCCACAATGAGCAGTTCTTC
TRBV7-9,TRBD1,NA,TRBJ1-3,CASSLTGPGNTIYF,TGTGCCAGCAGCTTGACAGGGCCTGGAAACACCATATATTTT
TRBV7-2,NA,NA,TRBJ2-7,CASSPLTDYEQYF,TGTGCCAGCAGCCCTCTCACCGACTACGAGCAGTACTTC
TRBV27,TRBD1,few,TRBJ1-5,CASGRGLGGNQPQHF,TGTGCCAGCGGCAGGGGGCTGGGGGGCAATCAGCCCCAGCATTTT
TRBV6-1,NA,NA,TRBJ1-6,CASSDRNSPLHF,TGTGCCAGCAGTGACAGGAATTCACCCCTCCACTTT
TRBV19,NA,NA,TRBJ1-1,CASRGMMNTEAFF,TGTGCCAGTAGGGGTATGATGAACACTGAAGCTTTCTTT
TRBV5-4,TRBD2,NA,TRBJ2-5,CASSPEAGLAGGLETQYF,TGTGCCAGCAGCCCCGAAGCGGGACTAGCGGGGGGGTTAGAGACCCAGTACTTC
TRBV18,TRBD1,NA,TRBJ1-5,CASSPGQGYQPQHF,TGTGCCAGCTCACCGGGACAGGGATATCAGCCCCAGCATTTT
TRBV11-2,NA,NA,TRBJ1-2,CASSRDDVEDGYTF,TGTGCCAGCAGCCGTGACGATGTAGAGGATGGCTACACCTTC
TRBV7-3,NA,few,TRBJ2-3,CASSLTGTDTQYF,TGTGCCAGCAGCTTAACTGGGACAGATACGCAGTATTTT
TRBV11-3,NA,few,TRBJ1-1,CASSLNRVMNTEAFF,TGTGCCAGCAGCCTAAACAGGGTCATGAACACTGAAGCTTTCTTT
TRBV7-6,NA,NA,TRBJ2-1,CASSSGGEQFF,TGTGCCAGCAGCTCAGGCGGGGAGCAGTTCTTC
TRBV19,NA,NA,TRBJ1-2,CASRAIGGRDYGYTF,TGTGCCAGTAGGGCGATAGGGGGGCGAGACTATGGCTACACCTTC
TRBV20-1,NA,few,TRBJ2-3,CSASSPDTQYF,TGCAGTGCTTCTAGCCCAGATACGCAGTATTTT
TRBV20-1,TRBD2,few,TRBJ2-2,CSARDSGTNTGELFF,TGCAGTGCTAGAGATAGCGGGACGAACACCGGGGAGCTGTTTTTT
TRBV18,TRBD2,NA,TRBJ2-2,CASSPGRDTGELFF,TGTGCCAGCTCCCCGGGGAGGGACACCGGGGAGCTGTTTTTT
TRBV7-2,NA,NA,TRBJ1-1,CASSLGANTEAFF,TGTGCCAGCAGTCTAGGGGCCAACACTGAAGCTTTCTTT
TRBV23-1,NA,once,TRBJ2-5,CASRPNRVRGQETQYF,TGCGCCAGCAGACCCAACAGGGTTAGGGGACAAGAGACCCAGTACTTC
TRBV24-1,NA,few,TRBJ2-2,CATSDPSIESTGELFF,TGTGCCACCAGTGACCCTAGCATAGAAAGCACCGGGGAGCTGTTTTTT
TRBV7-2,NA,NA,TRBJ1-1,CASSLAVGLNTEAFF,TGTGCCAGCAGCTTAGCTGTCGGGCTGAACACTGAAGCTTTCTTT
TRBV5-1,NA,NA,TRBJ2-5,CASSSRDGSGVQYF,TGCGCCAGCAGCTCCCGGGACGGGAGTGGGGTCCAGTACTTC
TRBV27,NA,NA,TRBJ1-5,CASGPVQGGPQHF,TGTGCCAGCGGCCCGGTACAGGGAGGGCCCCAGCATTTT
TRBV12-3/TRBV12-4,NA,NA,TRBJ2-3,CASSFSQRTDTQYF,TGTGCCAGCAGTTTTAGTCAACGGACAGACACGCAGTATTTT
TRBV15,NA,NA,TRBJ2-5,CATSRDLVETQYF,TGTGCCACCAGCAGAGATTTGGTAGAGACCCAGTACTTC
TRBV6-5,NA,NA,TRBJ1-5,CASSYDRNQPQHF,TGTGCCAGCAGTTACGATCGCAATCAGCCCCAGCATTTT